Listed below are T cell receptor beta chains from one sample, sequenced in a study of cytomegalovirus exposure and HLA in healthy donors. Sequencing used immunoSEQ multiplex PCR; TCRdb keeps in-frame clones, though not all of them. The repertoire consists of fewer than 150,000 clones, with more than 60% occurring once and the leading ten covering around 3%. The sample consisted of PBMCs. Receptors originate from a woman in her forties in good health and CMV-seropositive. The conserved cysteine and the conserved F or W are not part of the CDR3 here. Fields, in order: D gene, V gene, CDR3 length, J gene, CDR3 protein. The D gene is left open where the match is weak.

d_call: NA; v_call: TRBV30; cdr3_length: 12; j_call: TRBJ2-3; cdr3_aa: AWSVEQATDTQY
d_call: TRBD1; v_call: TRBV28; cdr3_length: 13; j_call: TRBJ1-2; cdr3_aa: ASSPWDRVGYGYT
d_call: TRBD2; v_call: TRBV29-1; cdr3_length: 11; j_call: TRBJ2-1; cdr3_aa: SVAAGGRNEQF
d_call: TRBD1; v_call: TRBV27; cdr3_length: 13; j_call: TRBJ2-7; cdr3_aa: ASSSTGTGAYEQY
d_call: NA; v_call: TRBV1; cdr3_length: 17; j_call: TRBJ2-5; cdr3_aa: TSSQDAPWAGCGGETQY
d_call: NA; v_call: TRBV2; cdr3_length: 11; j_call: TRBJ1-1; cdr3_aa: ASSVQVNTEAF
d_call: TRBD2; v_call: TRBV6-6; cdr3_length: 12; j_call: TRBJ2-7; cdr3_aa: ASSYAGEGYEQY
d_call: TRBD2; v_call: TRBV16; cdr3_length: 15; j_call: TRBJ2-2; cdr3_aa: ASSPTPGLAGTGELF
d_call: NA; v_call: TRBV19; cdr3_length: 15; j_call: TRBJ1-2; cdr3_aa: ASSRTLLRDTIYGYT
d_call: TRBD2; v_call: TRBV2; cdr3_length: 13; j_call: TRBJ2-5; cdr3_aa: ASKGTSGKVETQY
d_call: TRBD2; v_call: TRBV5-1; cdr3_length: 14; j_call: TRBJ2-7; cdr3_aa: ASSPNPSGSWYEQY
d_call: NA; v_call: TRBV6-1; cdr3_length: 12; j_call: TRBJ2-2; cdr3_aa: ASSDRGNTGELF
d_call: NA; v_call: TRBV2; cdr3_length: 11; j_call: TRBJ1-5; cdr3_aa: ASSANTGQPQH
d_call: TRBD2; v_call: TRBV7-8; cdr3_length: 11; j_call: TRBJ2-7; cdr3_aa: ASSGTSGYEQY
d_call: TRBD2; v_call: TRBV5-1; cdr3_length: 14; j_call: TRBJ2-1; cdr3_aa: ASSWGGVAPSDEQF
d_call: TRBD1; v_call: TRBV6-4; cdr3_length: 11; j_call: TRBJ1-1; cdr3_aa: ASSEQGGTEAF
d_call: NA; v_call: TRBV7-3; cdr3_length: 11; j_call: TRBJ2-1; cdr3_aa: ASSLMGGNEQF
d_call: NA; v_call: TRBV6-1; cdr3_length: 13; j_call: TRBJ1-2; cdr3_aa: ASSTLRDTTAGYT
d_call: NA; v_call: TRBV13; cdr3_length: 12; j_call: TRBJ1-4; cdr3_aa: ASSPGVFGEKLF
d_call: TRBD2; v_call: TRBV7-8; cdr3_length: 13; j_call: TRBJ2-7; cdr3_aa: ASSFAAGGGYEQY
d_call: TRBD2; v_call: TRBV4-3; cdr3_length: 11; j_call: TRBJ2-1; cdr3_aa: ASSQLAGGLLF
d_call: NA; v_call: TRBV11-2; cdr3_length: 14; j_call: TRBJ2-3; cdr3_aa: ASSPGEQGRADTQY
d_call: TRBD2; v_call: TRBV5-1; cdr3_length: 16; j_call: TRBJ2-2; cdr3_aa: ASSLGTSGSGNTGELF
d_call: NA; v_call: TRBV11-2; cdr3_length: 11; j_call: TRBJ1-1; cdr3_aa: ASRDSPSAEAF
d_call: TRBD1; v_call: TRBV19; cdr3_length: 11; j_call: TRBJ1-1; cdr3_aa: ASSLGGSLEAF
d_call: NA; v_call: TRBV5-1; cdr3_length: 12; j_call: TRBJ2-7; cdr3_aa: ASSLAGGTYEQY
d_call: NA; v_call: TRBV30; cdr3_length: 10; j_call: NA; cdr3_aa: AWGQGPYEQY
d_call: NA; v_call: TRBV10-3; cdr3_length: 12; j_call: TRBJ1-1; cdr3_aa: AISVSLEGTEAF
d_call: TRBD1; v_call: TRBV6-1; cdr3_length: 10; j_call: TRBJ2-7; cdr3_aa: ASRDRGYEQY
d_call: NA; v_call: TRBV5-8; cdr3_length: 12; j_call: TRBJ2-5; cdr3_aa: ASTPGLIQETQY
d_call: NA; v_call: TRBV5-1; cdr3_length: 14; j_call: TRBJ2-6; cdr3_aa: ASSLGGLAGANVLT
d_call: NA; v_call: TRBV7-9; cdr3_length: 12; j_call: TRBJ1-1; cdr3_aa: ASSRIQGNTEAF
d_call: TRBD1; v_call: TRBV2; cdr3_length: 14; j_call: TRBJ1-1; cdr3_aa: ASRAGQGAGGTEAF
d_call: TRBD1; v_call: TRBV5-8; cdr3_length: 12; j_call: TRBJ1-2; cdr3_aa: ASSRDRGAYGYT
d_call: TRBD1; v_call: TRBV11-3; cdr3_length: 12; j_call: TRBJ2-5; cdr3_aa: ASSQDGRGETQY
d_call: TRBD2; v_call: TRBV5-6; cdr3_length: 13; j_call: TRBJ2-7; cdr3_aa: ASSSRTSGSYEQY
d_call: NA; v_call: TRBV7-3; cdr3_length: 12; j_call: TRBJ1-1; cdr3_aa: ASSLRGGLTEAF
d_call: TRBD2; v_call: TRBV7-9; cdr3_length: 15; j_call: TRBJ2-5; cdr3_aa: ASSFQRGGPGQETQY
d_call: NA; v_call: TRBV9; cdr3_length: 15; j_call: TRBJ2-1; cdr3_aa: ASSVGAGGSSYNEQF
d_call: NA; v_call: TRBV5-1; cdr3_length: 13; j_call: TRBJ1-1; cdr3_aa: ASSPLQGGNTEAF
d_call: TRBD1; v_call: TRBV4-1; cdr3_length: 13; j_call: TRBJ1-6; cdr3_aa: ASSLSGGSDSPLH
d_call: TRBD1; v_call: TRBV7-9; cdr3_length: 14; j_call: TRBJ1-6; cdr3_aa: ASSHPSGTVNSPLH
d_call: TRBD2; v_call: TRBV9; cdr3_length: 14; j_call: TRBJ2-2; cdr3_aa: ASSPRGGRNTGELF